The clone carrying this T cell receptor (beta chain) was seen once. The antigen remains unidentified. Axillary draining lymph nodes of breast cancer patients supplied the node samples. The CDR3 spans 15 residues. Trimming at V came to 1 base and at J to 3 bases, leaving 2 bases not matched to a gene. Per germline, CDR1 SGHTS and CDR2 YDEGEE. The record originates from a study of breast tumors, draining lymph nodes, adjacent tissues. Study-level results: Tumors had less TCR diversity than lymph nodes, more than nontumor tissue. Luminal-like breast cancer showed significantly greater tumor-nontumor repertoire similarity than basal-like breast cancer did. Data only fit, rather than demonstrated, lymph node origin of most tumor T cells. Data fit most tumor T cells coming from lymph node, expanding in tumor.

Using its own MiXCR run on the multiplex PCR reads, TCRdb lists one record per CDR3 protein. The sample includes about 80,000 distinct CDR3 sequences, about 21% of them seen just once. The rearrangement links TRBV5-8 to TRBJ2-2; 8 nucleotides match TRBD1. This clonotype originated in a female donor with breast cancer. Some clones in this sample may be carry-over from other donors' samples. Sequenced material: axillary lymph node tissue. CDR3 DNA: TGTGCCAGCAGCTTGCACAGGGGGGACACCGGGGAGCTGTTTTTT. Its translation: CASSLHRGDTGELFF.